This TCR beta chain was obtained from a study of blood T cells in healthy people across ages. Study-wide results and limits: Nothing was known about donor CMV status, and this possibly confounded expanded clonotype changes. Both higher diversity and more naive CD4+ cells marked long-lived donors when set against aged donors.

Donors gave roughly 10 milliliters of peripheral blood apiece. Worth noting for this clonotype: Its antigen is not identified.

Primers used in a second PCR of roughly 6 to 11 cycles were a sample-barcoded 5' primer and a J-beta primer mix. MiXCR, applied by TCRdb to the 5' RACE reads, yields one record per CDR3 protein. The repertoire has hundreds of thousands of distinct CDR3 sequences, nearly 60% of them found once; the top ten carry about 20%. The germline CDR1 and CDR2 sequences are MNHEY and SVGAGI. The CDR3 extends over 16 amino acids. Sequences were obtained from blood. This sequence was found in a young man in good health. The J gene is TRBJ2-4, the V gene TRBV6-5; TRBD2 matches at 8 bases. Judging by the DNA end, TRBJ2-7 fits better; the J call may be wrong. CDR3 loop: CATEGRIGGATYEQYF. CDR3 bases: TGTGCCACCGAGGGGAGGATCGGGGGGGCAACATACGAGCAGTACTTC.